Sequencing of this TCR beta chain was carried out in a study of beta chain features in type 1 diabetes. Study overall: Healthy donors, compared against patients, showed similar age, gender and cell yields.

The investigators reverse transcribed all of the isolated RNA, so they sequenced expressed TCRB transcripts. The table came from immunoSEQ multiplex PCR; TCRdb's copy has only in-frame clones and leaves some out. Of about 650,000 clones listed, roughly 12% were seen once; the top ten hold approximately 0.11%. V shed 3 bases and J 0 bases; nucleotides not matched to a gene: 2. From germline, CDR1 is MNHNS and CDR2 SASEGT. The CDR3 has 15 residues. This clone was counted only a few times. What it recognizes is unknown. Regarding the study as a whole: Patients with Type 1 diabetes showed moderately but significantly shorter TCRB CDR3s in all four CD4+ subsets. Relative to healthy donors, patients appeared to have naive, central memory and Treg TCRB repertoires that were more similar. With patients and controls alike, PCR might favor shorter templates to an equal degree.

Material for sequencing was naive CD4+ T cells from blood. The sequence derives from a man aged 25-45 years with type 1 diabetes. The chain combines TRBV6-1 with TRBJ2-1; 7 bases align to TRBD1. The CDR3 DNA reads as TGTGCCAGCAGTGATGGGACAGACTCCTACAATGAGCAGTTCTTC. This codes for CASSDGTDSYNEQFF.